This note documents a single TCR beta chain sequence. Its antigen is currently unknown. Trimming took off 6 bases at V and 0 bases at J, with 14 bases between the two ends. The CDR3 is 14 residues long. Germline lookup yields CDR1 SQVTM and CDR2 ANQGSEA. The data originate from a study of T cell repertoires in cytomegalovirus infection. The wider study: Indications of both CMV infection and matching HLA type were provided by public TCR beta signatures. Study observations and caveats: It was HLA-C-restricted CMV-specific TCR beta clonotypes that dominated the response ex vivo. People with CMV and the relevant HLA were identified by cumulative public TCR beta family frequency.

TCRdb redid the calling of the reads with MiXCR, one entry per CDR3 protein. Among approximately 1,000,000 distinct CDR3 sequences listed, approximately 32% were seen once. This specimen consisted of cultured CD8+ T cells from PBMCs, obtained from culture after CMV antigen stimulation. This chain joins TRBV29-1 and TRBJ1-1, with a tentative D call TRBD1 (6 bases). The receptor comes from a human donor in good health (CMV status not recorded). Some clones in this sample may be carry-over from other donors' samples. This CDR3 is CSVPLGGLNTEAFF. CDR3 nucleotide sequence: TGCAGCGTCCCCCTGGGGGGGCTGAACACTGAAGCTTTCTTT.